Listed below are T cell receptor beta chains from one sample, sequenced in a study of identical twins. One entry per CDR3 protein, called by TCRdb with MiXCR from the 5' RACE reads. The table has 1.5 million to 2 million distinct CDR3 sequences, under 35% seen once. The sequenced sample was cord blood. The receptors were sampled from a newborn girl in good health. Each CDR3 is given with its conserved first and last residue. Each record gives: J gene, V gene, CDR3 protein.

J gene: TRBJ1-2
V gene: TRBV6-1
CDR3 protein: CASSENTGSSGYTF

J gene: TRBJ1-4
V gene: TRBV7-9
CDR3 protein: CASSPRGPNEKLFF

J gene: TRBJ2-5
V gene: TRBV5-1
CDR3 protein: CAGSLPGLAGAQETQYF

J gene: TRBJ1-1
V gene: TRBV5-1
CDR3 protein: CASSPPDISRGTEAFF

J gene: TRBJ1-1
V gene: TRBV18
CDR3 protein: CASSPRDGLNTEAFF

J gene: TRBJ2-1
V gene: TRBV7-9
CDR3 protein: CASSLRAGGSSYNEQFF

J gene: TRBJ1-1
V gene: TRBV18
CDR3 protein: CASSPPGQRPEAFF

J gene: TRBJ2-3
V gene: TRBV5-1
CDR3 protein: CASKGTSGSTDTQYF

J gene: TRBJ2-2
V gene: TRBV5-1
CDR3 protein: CATSESGGSGELFF

J gene: TRBJ1-5
V gene: TRBV20-1
CDR3 protein: CSAPDRYNQPQHF

J gene: TRBJ2-4
V gene: TRBV20-1
CDR3 protein: CSASRSGSRAKNIQYF

J gene: TRBJ1-5
V gene: TRBV24-1
CDR3 protein: CATSDPRRISHQPQHF

J gene: TRBJ2-7
V gene: TRBV11-2
CDR3 protein: CASSLFRTNEQYF

J gene: TRBJ2-1
V gene: TRBV24-1
CDR3 protein: CATSDFRDAYNEQFF

J gene: TRBJ2-1
V gene: TRBV5-1
CDR3 protein: CASSLGALPRPYNEQFF

J gene: -
V gene: TRBV6-5
CDR3 protein: CASSYLTTGRGEQYF

J gene: TRBJ1-6
V gene: TRBV20-1
CDR3 protein: CSAPLWTGHNSPLHF

J gene: -
V gene: TRBV6-5
CDR3 protein: CASSYSTGTETQYF